Given below is one T cell receptor (beta chain) in context. The antigen remains undetermined. Relative to the germline gene, one junction end is altered; a read error may explain this. Other DNA sequences in this sample translate to the same CDR3. The germline CDR1 and CDR2 sequences are SNHLY and FYNNEI. This CDR3 is 11 amino acids long. This record comes from a study of graft-versus-host responses after intestinal transplantation. The wider study: Recipients got multivisceral, liver-intestinal, or isolated intestinal transplants. Recipients uniformly received anti-thymocyte globulin induction, followed by tacrolimus and steroids for approximately 3 years.

Whole-study results and caveats: GvH clones detected in recipient marrow included some appearing first in ileum or blood. When patients had graft-donor T cell macrochimerism, their allografts held high graft-versus-host to host-versus-graft clonal ratios.

The data were produced by immunoSEQ multiplex PCR, yet TCRdb's version contains in-frame clones alone and is incomplete. The sample shows about 97,000 clones, 80% to 95% of them seen only once. The rearrangement links TRBV2 to TRBJ2-2, with D possibly TRBD2 on 5 matching bases. The specimen was PBMCs, collected about 450 days after intestinal transplant. The receptor comes from a human patient who received an intestinal transplant, so some T cells may come from the graft donor. The CDR3 DNA reads as TGTGCCAGCAGTCAGACCGGGGAGCTGTTCTTT. As protein: CASSQTGELFF.